A single sample gave rise to the 18 T cell receptor beta chains below, sequenced in a study of blood T cell repertoires in COVID-19. Data came from immunoSEQ multiplex PCR; TCRdb stores just in-frame clones and leaves some out. The repertoire holds over 45,000 clones, with about 78% as singletons. The sample comprised peripheral blood. The receptor source for this set is a man aged 45-65 years with active or convalescent COVID-19.

V is TRBV5-1 and J is TRBJ2-7; tentatively, D is TRBD1 (6 bases). V gave up 4 bases and J gave up 0 bases, with 8 bases separating them. The CDR3 is made up of 13 amino acids. CDR1 is SGHRS and CDR2 is YFSETQ in the germline V gene. The CDR3 DNA is TGCGCCAGCAGCAGGACAGCCTCCTACGAGCAGTACTTC. Encoded protein: CASSRTASYEQYF.

The chain joins TRBV10-2 to TRBJ1-5; no definite D call. The CDR3 covers 15 residues. Germline CDR1 and CDR2: WSHSY and SAAADI. The germline V and J ends were trimmed by 0 bases and 3 bases, with 9 bases remaining between them. CDR3 DNA: TGCGCCAGCAGTGAGTCGGCGGGGAACAATCAGCCCCAGCATTTT. Translated: CASSESAGNNQPQHF.

The gene calls are TRBV4-1 and TRBJ1-2; 8 bases align to TRBD1. V lost 1 base to trimming and J lost 0 bases; unmatched junction nucleotides: 7. The CDR3 covers 17 residues. Germline V gene data show CDR1 as MGHRA and CDR2 as YSYEKL. This CDR3 reads CASSQATGVNTNYGYTF. CDR3 coding DNA: TGCGCCAGCAGCCAAGCGACAGGGGTCAATACTAACTATGGCTACACCTTC.

This clone was seen a handful of times. The chain uses TRBV3-1 (or the pseudogene TRBV3-2) and TRBJ2-2; D perhaps matches TRBD2 (5 bases). The CDR3 is made up of 14 amino acids. V was trimmed by 1 base and J by 7 bases, leaving 10 bases between them. Germline V gives CDR1 LGHDT, CDR2 YNNKEL (reference sequence). CDR3 loop: CASSQAGRDGELFF. The CDR3, as DNA: TGTGCCAGCAGCCAAGCGGGTCGGGACGGGGAGCTGTTTTTT.

V is TRBV6-5 and J is TRBJ1-6, with D perhaps matching TRBD1 (6 bases). The germline CDR1 and CDR2 sequences are MNHEY and SVGAGI. V was shortened by 11 bases and J by 6 bases, with 14 bases between the two germline ends. CDR3 length equals 13 residues. In DNA form, the CDR3 reads TGTGCCGCGGCAACAGGGTTTAATTCACCCCTCCACTTT. As protein: CAAATGFNSPLHF.

This clone was seen a handful of times. The chain joins TRBV7-8 to TRBJ2-2; 9 positions match TRBD1. CDR3 length equals 17 residues. With V trimmed by 2 bases and J by 6 bases, 10 bases remained unmatched. CDR1 is SGHVS and CDR2 is FQNEAQ in the germline V gene. CDR3 DNA: TGTGCCAGCAGCTTATCGGCTGGGACAGGGAAAGCCGGGGAGCTGTTTTTT. Translation: CASSLSAGTGKAGELFF.

The table lists this clone with a few counts. The chain employs TRBV7-9 and TRBJ2-2; the D gene is possibly TRBD2 (5 bases). The V end lost 5 bases, the J end lost 5 bases, and 6 bases lay between the germline ends. The CDR3 runs 12 residues. CDR1 is SEHNR, CDR2 FQNEAQ, per germline (reference sequence). This CDR3 reads CASSPGTGELFF. CDR3 in DNA: TGTGCCAGCAGCCCGGGAACCGGGGAGCTGTTTTTT.

The chain combines TRBV6-5 with TRBJ1-2, with D tentatively TRBD1 (5 bases). Between the trimmed V and J ends, which lost 6 bases and 4 bases, there was a span of 18 bases. Germline V lookup: CDR1 MNHEY, CDR2 SVGAGI. The CDR3 covers 15 residues. CDR3 sequence (DNA): TGTGCCAGCAGAGCGGGACCTACACTCCTCTATGGCTACACCTTC. Translation: CASRAGPTLLYGYTF.

The V gene is TRBV5-5, the J gene TRBJ2-5, with D perhaps TRBD2 (5 bases). Germline V lookup: CDR1 SGHKS, CDR2 YYEKEE (reference sequence). The CDR3 extends over 14 amino acids. The ends were cut back, 3 bases at V and 4 bases at J, with 13 bases in the middle. CDR3 residues: CASSSGLAGETQYF. CDR3 coding DNA: TGTGCCAGCAGCTCTGGCCTCGCGGGAGAGACCCAGTACTTC.

V and J are TRBV10-2 and TRBJ1-5, with 7 bases matching TRBD1. Germline CDR1 reads WSHSY; CDR2 reads SAAADI. The CDR3 sequence is 14 residues long. Trimming took 2 bases from V and 7 from J; bases not matched to a gene: 5. The CDR3 DNA reads TGCGCCAGCAGTGAGGACCAGGGGGGCCAGCCCCAGCATTTT. Residues: CASSEDQGGQPQHF.

The chain recombines TRBV7-8 with TRBJ2-3, with 9 bases matching TRBD1. This CDR3 contains 15 residues. The J segment lost 5 bases and the V segment lost 1 base, leaving 4 bases of the junction unmatched. Germline V CDR1 and CDR2: SGHVS, FQNEAQ. The CDR3 DNA is TGTGCCAGCAGCTTAGGGGACAGGGTAGGAGATACGCAGTATTTT. Amino acid sequence: CASSLGDRVGDTQYF.

The chain joins TRBV4-2 to TRBJ1-6, with 11 bases identical to TRBD1. After removal of 5 bases from V and 8 bases from J, the junction contained 5 bases not matched to a gene. The germline CDR1 and CDR2 sequences are LGHNA and YNFKEQ. This CDR3 region has 15 residues. Written as DNA, the CDR3 is TGTGCCAGCAGCTTCGGGGACAGGGGGGATTCACCCCTCCACTTT. This encodes CASSFGDRGDSPLHF.

The rearrangement links TRBV11-3 to TRBJ2-1; 13 bases map to TRBD2. In germline, CDR1 is SGHNT, CDR2 YENEEA. The CDR3 length is 15 residues. The junction had 6 bases not matched to a gene; V was cut back by 4 bases and J by 9 bases. The CDR3 sequence: CASSSGLAGAGEQFF. CDR3 DNA sequence: TGTGCCAGCAGCTCCGGACTAGCGGGGGCCGGTGAGCAGTTCTTC.

The J gene is TRBJ1-5, the V gene TRBV10-2, with D perhaps matching TRBD1 (6 bases). This CDR3 is built from 13 residues. V was clipped by 6 bases and J by 6 bases, with 12 bases between them. CDR1 is WSHSY, CDR2 SAAADI, per germline. The CDR3 DNA reads as TGCGCCAGCAGGGAACAGGGTTCTCAGCCCCAGCATTTT. This sequence encodes CASREQGSQPQHF.

The gene calls are TRBV7-2 and TRBJ2-7, with a possible D match to TRBD2 (6 bases). The CDR3 runs to 14 residues. Looked up from germline, CDR1 is SGHTA and CDR2 is FQGNSA. Trimming removed 5 bases from V and 0 bases from J, with 11 bases in between. The CDR3 loop is CASSHPGASYEQYF. The CDR3 bases are TGTGCCAGCAGCCACCCGGGAGCCTCCTACGAGCAGTACTTC.

The chain joins TRBV7-2 to TRBJ1-1; D is unclear. This CDR3 is built from 14 residues. V lost 5 bases to trimming and J lost 1 base, with 11 bases between them. Germline CDR1 is SGHTA and CDR2 is FQGNSA. In nucleotides, the CDR3 is TGTGCCAGCAGCAAACGAGCCCCGAACACTGAAGCTTTCTTT. Amino acids: CASSKRAPNTEAFF. Full variable domain (remainder filled in from reference TRBV7-2 and TRBJ1-1): GAGVSQSPSNKVTEKGKDVELRCDPISGHTALYWYRQSLGQGLEFLIYFQGNSAPDKSGLPSDRFSAERTGGSVSTLTIQRTQQEDSAVYLCASSKRAPNTEAFFGQGTRLTVV.

The chain links TRBV11-3 to TRBJ2-5; 8 bases agree with TRBD2. The CDR3 consists of 15 residues. V lost 5 bases to trimming and J lost 0 bases; unmatched junction nucleotides: 5. Germline values: CDR1 SGHNT, CDR2 YENEEA. The CDR3 coding sequence is TGTGCCAGCAGCCCGGGGGGGCGGGACCAAGAGACCCAGTACTTC. The encoded protein is CASSPGGRDQETQYF. Combining the CDR3 with reference TRBV11-3 and TRBJ2-5 gives the whole variable domain EAGVVQSPRYKIIEKKQPVAFWCNPISGHNTLYWYLQNLGQGPELLIRYENEEAVDDSQLPKDRFSAERLKGVDSTLKIQPAELGDSAVYLCASSPGGRDQETQYFGPGTRLLVL.

The rearrangement uses TRBV6-2 or TRBV6-3 and TRBJ1-5; D unresolved. The V end lost 2 bases, the J end lost 6 bases, and 14 bases lay between the germline ends. CDR3 length equals 15 residues. Germline-derived CDR1 and CDR2 are MNHEY and SVGEGT. CDR3 amino acids: CASSYHEAGIQPQHF. The DNA for the CDR3 is TGTGCCAGCAGTTACCATGAGGCGGGGATTCAGCCCCAGCATTTT.